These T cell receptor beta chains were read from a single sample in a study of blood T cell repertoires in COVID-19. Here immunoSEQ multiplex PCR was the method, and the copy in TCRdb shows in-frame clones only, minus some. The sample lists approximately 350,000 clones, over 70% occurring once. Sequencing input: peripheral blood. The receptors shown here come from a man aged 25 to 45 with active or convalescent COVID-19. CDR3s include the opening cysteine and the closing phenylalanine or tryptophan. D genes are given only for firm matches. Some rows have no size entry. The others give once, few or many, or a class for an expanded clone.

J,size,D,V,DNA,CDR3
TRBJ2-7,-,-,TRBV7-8,TGTGCCAGCAGCTTAGCGTTCTCCGGTGTTGAGCAGTACTTC,CASSLAFSGVEQYF
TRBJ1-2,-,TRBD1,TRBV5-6,TGTGCCAGCAGCCCAGGTTGGGCGACAGGGGAATACTATGGCTACACCTTC,CASSPGWATGEYYGYTF
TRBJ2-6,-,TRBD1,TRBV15,TGTGCCACCAGCAGTCGGACAGGCCGCTCTGGGGCCAACGTCCTGACTTTC,CATSSRTGRSGANVLTF
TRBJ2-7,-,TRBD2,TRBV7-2,TGTGCCAGCAGCCAGCGGACTAGCGGACCATACGAGCAGTACTTC,CASSQRTSGPYEQYF
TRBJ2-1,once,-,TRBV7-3,TGTGCCAGCAGCCCAGGACAGCTCCTTGATGAGCAGTTCTTC,CASSPGQLLDEQFF
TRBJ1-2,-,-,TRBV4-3,TGCGCCAGCAGCCATCCGGGGGTTAACTATGGCTACACCTTC,CASSHPGVNYGYTF
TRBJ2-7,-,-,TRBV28,TGTGCCAGCAGGTCCACAGGTGACGAGCAGTACTTC,CASRSTGDEQYF
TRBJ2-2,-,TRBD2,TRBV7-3,TGTGCCAGCAGCCTGGGACTAGCGGGAGGTCCAACCGGGGAGCTGTTTTTT,CASSLGLAGGPTGELFF
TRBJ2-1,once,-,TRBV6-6,TGTGCCAGCACTCCCACGAGGGGGAATGAGCAGTTCTTC,CASTPTRGNEQFF
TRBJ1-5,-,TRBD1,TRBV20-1,TGCAGTGCCAGTCTCGGGACAGACCATTATCAGCCCCAGCATTTT,CSASLGTDHYQPQHF
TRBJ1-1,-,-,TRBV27,TGTGCCAGCAGCTTAACTTCGAACACTGAAGCTTTCTTT,CASSLTSNTEAFF
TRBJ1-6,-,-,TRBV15,TGTGCCACCAGCAGAGAGATAGCAGGGGAAGGGAATTCACCCCTCCACTTT,CATSREIAGEGNSPLHF
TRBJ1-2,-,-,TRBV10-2,TGCGCCAGCAGTCCGTTGGACGGGAGGGGTTCTTTC,CASSPLDGRGSF
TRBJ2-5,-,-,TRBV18,TGTGCCAGCTCACCACCAAGAGGGGGAGGGCAAGAGACCCAGTACTTC,CASSPPRGGGQETQYF
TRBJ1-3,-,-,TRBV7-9,TGTGCCAGCAGCTTACGTGGAGAGGGCCTTGGAAACACCATATATTTT,CASSLRGEGLGNTIYF
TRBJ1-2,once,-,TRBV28,TGTGCCAGCAGTTCGGCGGGCGCGGGGTATGGCTACACCTTC,CASSSAGAGYGYTF
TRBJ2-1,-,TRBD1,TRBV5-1,TGCGCCAGCAGCCGGACAGGGATCGGTGGGAATGAGCAGTTCTTC,CASSRTGIGGNEQFF
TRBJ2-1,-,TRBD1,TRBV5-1,TGCGCCAGCAGCTTGGGCGTGGGACAGGCCTACAATGAGCAGTTCTTC,CASSLGVGQAYNEQFF
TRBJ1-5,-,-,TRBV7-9,TGTGCCAGCAGCCGGGACTTAGCCGATCAGCCCCAGCATTTT,CASSRDLADQPQHF
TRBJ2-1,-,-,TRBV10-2,TGCGCCAGCAGTGCCCCAAGGGGTGAGCAGTTCTTC,CASSAPRGEQFF
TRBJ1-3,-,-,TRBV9,TGTGCCAGCAGCGTAGACCTGAGCTCTGGAAACACCATATATTTT,CASSVDLSSGNTIYF
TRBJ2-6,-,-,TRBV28,TGTGCCAGCAGTTTAGGCGAGGCCTTCTCTGGGGCCAACGTCCTGACTTTC,CASSLGEAFSGANVLTF
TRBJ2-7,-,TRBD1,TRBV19,TGTGCCAGTAGCGTAGGACAGGGGGCGCGGAACGAGCAGTACTTC,CASSVGQGARNEQYF
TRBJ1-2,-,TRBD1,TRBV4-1,TGCGCCAGCAGCCAACGCGGGGGACAGGCCTCTAACTATGGCTACACCTTC,CASSQRGGQASNYGYTF
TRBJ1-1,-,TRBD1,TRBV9,TGTGCCAGCAGCGATCTTCTCCGGGACAGGGGTTTTACAGCTTTCTTT,CASSDLLRDRGFTAFF
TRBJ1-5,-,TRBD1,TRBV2,TGTGCCAGCAGGGGACAGGGGGGACATCAGCCCCAGCATTTT,CASRGQGGHQPQHF
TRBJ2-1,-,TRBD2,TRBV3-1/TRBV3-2,TGTGCCAGCAGCCAAGACAGCCTAGCGGGGTACAATGAGCAGTTCTTC,CASSQDSLAGYNEQFF
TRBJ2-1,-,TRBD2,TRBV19,TGTGCCAGTAGTTCCCTGACTAGCGACTACTACAATGAGCAGTTCTTC,CASSSLTSDYYNEQFF
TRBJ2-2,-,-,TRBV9,TGTGCCAGCAGCGTAGCAGGGACACCGAACACCGGGGAGCTGTTTTTT,CASSVAGTPNTGELFF